This entry lists 24 T cell receptor beta chains sequenced from one sample in a study of blood T cell repertoires in COVID-19 (dated by TCRdb to the early 2020s). The library was made by the immunoSEQ multiplex PCR assay. TCRdb carries this immuneACCESS record with in-frame sequences only. Its versions omit some clonotypes, under half of them owing to an unresolved V gene in the studies checked, with the rest unexplained. The sample table shows under 300,000 clones, and roughly 86% are seen once. The top ten clones comprise about 7.6% of the sample. Sequencing input: peripheral blood. Receptor source: a woman between 70 and 85 years old with active or convalescent COVID-19.

This chain links TRBV10-3 with TRBJ2-1; D is ambiguous. Germline assignment: CDR1 ENHRY and CDR2 SYGVKD. CDR3 length: 12 amino acids. V was trimmed by 3 bases and J by 8 bases, leaving 8 bases between them. The CDR3 bases are TGTGCCATCAGTGAAAACGGAGATGAGCAGTTCTTC. Protein product: CAISENGDEQFF.

The chain combines TRBV14 with TRBJ2-3; 10 bases line up with TRBD2. V dropped 4 bases and J dropped 1; count of bases not matched to a gene: 5. Per the germline V gene, CDR1 is SGHDN and CDR2 is FVKESK. This CDR3 comprises 16 residues. The CDR3 coding sequence is TGTGCCAGCAGCCTTGGACTAGCGGCCCGCACAGATACGCAGTATTTT. This encodes CASSLGLAARTDTQYF.

The V gene is TRBV3-1 (or the pseudogene TRBV3-2), the J gene TRBJ2-1, with 11 bases aligning to TRBD2. V dropped 1 base and J dropped 7; count of bases not matched to a gene: 15. The CDR3 runs 19 residues. Per the germline V gene, CDR1 is LGHDT and CDR2 is YNNKEL (reference sequence). CDR3 amino acids: CASSQVVLAGGPRGNEQFF. Here the CDR3 DNA reads TGTGCCAGCAGCCAAGTAGTGCTAGCGGGGGGACCTCGGGGAAATGAGCAGTTCTTC.

This clone was seen once. The rearrangement uses TRBV5-4 and TRBJ2-4, with 8 bases identical to TRBD2. The CDR3 totals 13 residues. Germline V CDR1 and CDR2: SGHNT, YYREEE (reference sequence). J was trimmed by 5 bases and V by 2 bases; bases with no gene match: 0. The CDR3 loop is CASSFSGENIQYF. CDR3 DNA sequence: TGTGCCAGCAGCTTTAGCGGGGAAAACATTCAGTACTTC. The entire variable domain, with the rest obtained from reference TRBV5-4 and TRBJ2-4, is as follows: ETGVTQSPTHLIKTRGQQVTLRCSSQSGHNTVSWYQQALGQGPQFIFQYYREEENGRGNFPPRFSGLQFPNYSSELNVNALELDDSALYLCASSFSGENIQYFGAGTRLSVL.

The rearrangement links TRBV4-3 to TRBJ2-2; TRBD1 aligns across 8 bases. V lost 1 base to trimming and J lost 5 bases; unmatched junction nucleotides: 12. Germline CDR1 and CDR2: LGHNA and YSLEER. This CDR3 has 18 residues. The CDR3 nucleotides read TGCGCCAGCAGCCAAGCCCCCTCAGGGGGCCCGAGGACCGGGGAGCTGTTTTTT. Translating gives CASSQAPSGGPRTGELFF.

The V and J genes are TRBV10-3 and TRBJ2-7, with 9 bases aligning to TRBD1. Per germline, CDR1 ENHRY and CDR2 SYGVKD. The CDR3 contains 13 residues. J was trimmed by 1 base and V by 10 bases; bases with no gene match: 5. CDR3 sequence reads: CATRDRDSYEQYF. The CDR3 DNA reads as TGTGCCACCCGGGACAGGGATTCCTACGAGCAGTACTTC.

A note on this clone: Different DNA sequences within this sample yield the same CDR3. This chain joins TRBV3-1 (or the pseudogene TRBV3-2) and TRBJ2-1; no reliable D call. The CDR3 contains 11 residues. V lost 4 bases to trimming and J lost 5 bases, with 3 bases between them. The germline gives CDR1 LGHDT, CDR2 YNNKEL (reference sequence). CDR3 residues: CASSLDNEQFF. For the CDR3, the DNA is TGTGCCAGCAGCCTCGACAATGAGCAGTTCTTC.

The rearrangement uses TRBV18 and TRBJ2-7, with TRBD1 identical over 9 bases. Germline V gene sequence: CDR1 KGHSH, CDR2 LQKENI. V dropped 3 bases and J dropped 6; count of bases not matched to a gene: 6. This CDR3 region has 14 residues. The CDR3 reads CASSPGQGYVEQYF. The CDR3 coding sequence is TGTGCCAGCTCACCGGGACAGGGTTACGTCGAGCAGTACTTC.

The chain links TRBV24-1 to TRBJ1-1; 8 bases agree with TRBD1. The CDR3 extends over 14 amino acids. Germline lookup yields CDR1 KGHDR and CDR2 SFDVKD. Trimming removed 7 bases from V and 12 bases from J; junction bases left unmatched: 15. CDR3 nucleotide sequence: TGTGCCACCAGGGATCGGACAGGGTTGAGGGGGCCTTTCTTT. The encoded protein is CATRDRTGLRGPFF.

The rearrangement links TRBV29-1 to TRBJ1-1; TRBD1 aligns across 8 bases. Germline V lookup: CDR1 SQVTM, CDR2 ANQGSEA. The CDR3 length is 13 residues. The V and J ends lost 7 bases and 5 bases, in that order; junction bases with no gene match: 9. CDR3 sequence: CSGRQGSGTEAFF. The CDR3, as DNA: TGCAGCGGCCGACAGGGGAGTGGAACTGAAGCTTTCTTT.

The chain uses TRBV3-1 (or the pseudogene TRBV3-2) and TRBJ1-5, with D possibly being TRBD1 (5 bases). Trimming left V 6 bases short and J 4 bases short, with 16 bases between. Germline V lookup: CDR1 LGHDT, CDR2 YNNKEL (reference sequence). The CDR3 runs to 15 residues. CDR3 region: CASSLSGGDNQPQHF. The CDR3 DNA follows: TGTGCCAGCAGTCTATCCGGGGGGGATAATCAGCCCCAGCATTTT.

The V and J genes are TRBV24-1 and TRBJ1-2; D remains unclear. With 5 bases removed from V and 8 bases from J, the gap between germline ends came to 11 bases. This CDR3 contains 12 residues. Germline loops: CDR1 KGHDR, CDR2 SFDVKD. CDR3 DNA: TGTGCCACCAGTGCGGGGATGGGCGGCTACACCTTC. It translates to CATSAGMGGYTF.

This clone was seen a handful of times. The chain combines TRBV27 with TRBJ1-1; no firm D call. V lost 6 bases and J 3 bases, leaving 5 bases between the germline ends. CDR1 and CDR2 (germline): MNHEY, SMNVEV (reference sequence). This CDR3 comprises 11 residues. The CDR3 sequence is CASRLYTEAFF. The CDR3 DNA reads as TGTGCCAGCAGACTTTACACTGAAGCTTTCTTT.

This sequence joins TRBV7-9 and TRBJ2-1, with 11 positions matching TRBD1. Germline CDR1 SEHNR, CDR2 FQNEAQ (reference sequence). The CDR3 is 17 amino acids. V lost 3 bases, J lost 7 bases, and 11 bases stayed unmatched. The CDR3 bases are TGTGCCAGCAGCTTGGGTACCGGGACAGGGGGAATAAATGAGCAGTTCTTC. Translation gives CASSLGTGTGGINEQFF.

This rearrangement joins TRBV5-1 to TRBJ2-3; the match to TRBD2 covers 8 bases. CDR1 and CDR2 from the germline V gene are SGHRS and YFSETQ. V gave up 4 bases and J gave up 6 bases; unmatched junction bases: 10. The CDR3 has 15 amino acids. The CDR3: CASSPGGQGMDTQYF. CDR3 coding DNA: TGCGCCAGCAGCCCGGGAGGGCAGGGGATGGATACGCAGTATTTT. The whole variable domain, remainder taken from reference TRBV5-1 and TRBJ2-3, is KAGVTQTPRYLIKTRGQQVTLSCSPISGHRSVSWYQQTPGQGLQFLFEYFSETQRNKGNFPGRFSGRQFSNSRSEMNVSTLELGDSALYLCASSPGGQGMDTQYFGPGTRLTVL.

The chain carries TRBV6-5 and TRBJ2-3, with 9 bases fitting TRBD1. CDR3 length: 13 amino acids. V gave up 5 bases and J gave up 10 bases; unmatched junction bases: 7. CDR1 MNHEY and CDR2 SVGAGI come from the germline V gene. This CDR3 reads CASSTGGGMPQYF. The CDR3 DNA is TGTGCCAGCAGTACAGGGGGCGGGATGCCGCAGTATTTT.

V usage is TRBV24-1 and J usage is TRBJ2-7; 8 bases line up with TRBD1. The CDR3 spans 15 residues. Germline V gene lookup returns CDR1 KGHDR and CDR2 SFDVKD. The trim removed 4 bases at V and 6 bases at J, leaving 10 bases unmatched. The CDR3: CATSEPGTGKAEQYF. The CDR3 DNA reads as TGTGCCACCAGTGAGCCCGGGACAGGAAAGGCCGAGCAGTACTTC.

The gene calls are TRBV3-1 (or the pseudogene TRBV3-2) and TRBJ1-2, with D unresolved. Germline CDR1 LGHDT, CDR2 YNNKEL (reference sequence). The length of the CDR3 is 12 residues. The V and J ends lost 4 bases and 3 bases respectively, with 6 bases between them. CDR3 sequence (DNA): TGTGCCAGCAGCCCCGGGGACTATGGCTACACCTTC. Translated: CASSPGDYGYTF.

The chain combines TRBV5-5 with TRBJ1-1; D unclear. In germline, CDR1 is SGHKS, CDR2 YYEKEE (reference sequence). The CDR3 runs 14 residues. Trimming left V 1 base short and J 0 bases short, with 7 bases between. The CDR3 sequence is CASSLNILNTEAFF. CDR3 in DNA: TGTGCCAGCAGCTTGAACATATTGAACACTGAAGCTTTCTTT. Full variable domain (rest looked up from reference TRBV5-5 and TRBJ1-1): DAGVTQSPTHLIKTRGQQVTLRCSPISGHKSVSWYQQVLGQGPQFIFQYYEKEERGRGNFPDRFSARQFPNYSSELNVNALLLGDSALYLCASSLNILNTEAFFGQGTRLTVV.

The chain is built from TRBV27 and TRBJ1-5; TRBD1 is a possible D gene (6 bases). The V and J ends lost 5 bases and 4 bases respectively, with 9 bases between them. Germline CDR1 reads MNHEY; CDR2 reads SMNVEV (reference sequence). CDR3 length: 13 amino acids. CDR3 region: CASSEQGNQPQHF. The CDR3 DNA is TGTGCCAGCAGTGAGCAGGGGAATCAGCCCCAGCATTTT.

The CDR3 sequence is CASSFRGGNTEAFF. The CDR3 DNA reads as TGTGCCAGCAGCTTTCGGGGAGGGAACACTGAAGCTTTCTTT. The chain couples TRBV5-6 to TRBJ1-1; D gene uncertain. Germline V gene sequence: CDR1 SGHDT, CDR2 YYEEEE. The CDR3 is made up of 14 amino acids. Trimming removed 2 bases at V and 1 base at J, with 9 bases between.

This sequence joins TRBV4-2 and TRBJ2-1, with 11 positions matching TRBD1. Unmatched junction bases numbered 17, after V lost 2 bases and J lost 14 bases. Germline CDR1 is LGHNA and CDR2 is YNFKEQ. The CDR3 runs to 17 residues. The CDR3 region is CASSQSHGGQGEWREFF. CDR3 sequence (DNA): TGTGCCAGCAGCCAATCCCACGGGGGACAGGGGGAGTGGCGGGAGTTCTTC.

V usage is TRBV7-9 and J usage is TRBJ2-1; 9 bases map to TRBD2. CDR3 length: 15 amino acids. In germline, CDR1 is SEHNR, CDR2 FQNEAQ (reference sequence). Trimming at V came to 0 bases and at J to 13 bases, leaving 10 bases not matched to a gene. DNA of the CDR3: TGTGCCAGCAGCTTAGCCTCCCTAGCGGGGACGGTCCAGTTCTTC. The encoded protein is CASSLASLAGTVQFF.

This chain uses TRBV24-1 with TRBJ2-1, with 7 bases identical to TRBD2. V lost 6 bases and J lost 2; bases outside the gene matches: 6. The germline gives CDR1 KGHDR, CDR2 SFDVKD. The CDR3 length is 15 residues. The chain's CDR3 is CATSPGGGPYNEQFF. DNA of the CDR3: TGTGCCACCAGTCCAGGCGGGGGACCCTACAATGAGCAGTTCTTC.